This TCR beta chain was sequenced for a study of blood T cell repertoires in COVID-19. Study in general: Italy, Spain and the United States were the sources of the convalescent and acute COVID-19 samples. PBMCs, B-cell-depleted T cells, or T cells provided the cDNA or gDNA that made up the material.

Original handling: Amplification of reference gene primers provided the estimated nucleated cell counts. The assay was immunoSEQ multiplex PCR, and TCRdb's table has in-frame clones only and misses some. That table gives V, J and clone size, and the DNA gave D and trimming. The sample has under 150,000 clones, 81% seen once; the top ten hold roughly 1.5%. J gave up 2 bases and V 1 base, and 6 bases lay outside the gene matches. Germline assignment: CDR1 SGHVS and CDR2 FQNEAQ. CDR3 length equals 16 residues. Material for sequencing was peripheral blood. This sequence was found in a man in his fifties with acute or convalescent COVID-19. V usage is TRBV7-8 and J usage is TRBJ2-3; TRBD2 matches at 7 bases. This chain's CDR3 is CASSLVTGRATDTQYF. The CDR3 DNA is TGTGCCAGCAGCTTAGTGACGGGGAGGGCCACAGATACGCAGTATTTT.